The 3 T cell receptor beta chains below come from one sample, sequenced in a study of shared clonotypes between healthy human individuals. Clones were read by immunoSEQ multiplex PCR, and TCRdb kept only the in-frame ones, dropping some. This sample carries some 2,000,000 clones, 95% of them seen once, and the ten largest clones take 0.13%. Input material: naive CD4+ T cells sorted from blood. The subset denotes: CD45RA+ positively selected. Receptor source: a man between 18 and 29 years old in good health.

Worth noting for this clone: One junction end disagrees with the germline gene, perhaps due to a read error. Other DNA sequences within the sample encode an identical CDR3. The CDR3 sequence is CASSFTPRNSEAFF. The CDR3 DNA reads as TGCGCCAGCAGCTTTACACCTAGGAATTCTGAAGCTTTCTTT. J is TRBJ1-1 and V is TRBV11-2; D gene unclear. Per the germline V gene, CDR1 is SGHAT and CDR2 is FQNNGV. This CDR3 spans 14 amino acids.

This chain joins TRBV6-1 and TRBJ1-2; D call uncertain. Between the trimmed V and J ends, which lost 5 bases and 8 bases, there was a span of 6 bases. The CDR3 runs to 10 residues. Germline CDR1 is MNHNS and CDR2 is SASEGT. The CDR3 nucleotides are TGTGCCAGCAGTAAGCAGGGCTACACCTTC. It yields the protein CASSKQGYTF.

The V and J genes are TRBV13 and TRBJ2-3; possibly TRBD1 for D (5 bases). The V gene's germline CDR1 is PRHDT and CDR2 FYEKMQ (reference sequence). The CDR3 has 13 amino acids. V lost 8 bases to trimming and J lost 4 bases, with 13 bases between them. In nucleotides, the CDR3 is TGTGCCAGCGGGGCTAGTGGGGCAGATACGCAGTATTTT. Its protein product is CASGASGADTQYF. Supplemented by reference TRBV13 and TRBJ2-3, the full variable domain reads AAGVIQSPRHLIKEKRETATLKCYPIPRHDTVYWYQQGPGQDPQFLISFYEKMQSDKGSIPDRFSAQQFSDYHSELNMSSLELGDSALYFCASGASGADTQYFGPGTRLTVL.